Below, 10 T cell receptor beta chains from the same sample are listed, as sequenced in a study of cytomegalovirus exposure and HLA in healthy donors. PCR involved 60 Vbeta and 13 Jbeta primers. Some clones are missing from TCRdb's copy, which holds only in-frame ones; the method was immunoSEQ multiplex PCR. The sample has fewer than 70,000 clones; under 90% are singletons. The sample consisted of PBMCs. All receptors come from a middle-aged woman in good health and CMV-seronegative.

This clone was seen just once. The genes are TRBV27 and TRBJ2-1; 16 nucleotides line up with TRBD2. The CDR3 is made up of 18 amino acids. Germline lookup yields CDR1 MNHEY and CDR2 SMNVEV (reference sequence). The J segment lost 4 bases and the V segment lost 10 bases, leaving 13 bases of the junction unmatched. CDR3 in DNA: TGTGCCACGAGGGCGGCAGGGACTAGCGGGAGGGGTTACAATGAGCAGTTCTTC. Encoded protein: CATRAAGTSGRGYNEQFF.

The rearrangement links TRBV19 to TRBJ1-2, with D perhaps matching TRBD1 (5 bases). Germline values: CDR1 LNHDA, CDR2 SQIVND (reference sequence). Trimming left V 3 bases short and J 5 bases short, with 7 bases between. The CDR3 contains 12 residues. The CDR3 protein is CASSMTVYGYTF. CDR3 DNA sequence: TGTGCCAGTAGTATGACAGTTTATGGCTACACCTTC.

The table lists this clone with a few counts. The chain couples TRBV19 to TRBJ1-5; TRBD1 might be the D (6 bases). V was cut by 7 bases and J by 6 bases, with 16 bases left in between. Looked up from germline, CDR1 is LNHDA and CDR2 is SQIVND (reference sequence). This CDR3 contains 14 residues. In nucleotides, the CDR3 is TGTGCCAGTACCATTACAGGGAAGGGTCAGCCCCAGCATTTT. Its translation: CASTITGKGQPQHF.

The chain is built from TRBV4-3 and TRBJ2-2; 8 nucleotides match TRBD2. CDR3 length: 18 residues. The trim removed 3 bases at V and 7 bases at J, leaving 16 bases unmatched. Per germline, CDR1 LGHNA and CDR2 YSLEER. The CDR3 loop reads CASSQAFRTGGRGGELFF. CDR3 coding DNA: TGCGCCAGCAGCCAGGCCTTCCGGACGGGAGGGCGTGGCGGGGAGCTGTTTTTT.

The chain links TRBV5-1 to TRBJ2-1; possibly TRBD2 for D (5 bases). Trimming removed 4 bases at V and 5 bases at J, with 10 bases between. The CDR3 spans 13 residues. Germline CDR1 and CDR2: SGHRS and YFSETQ. CDR3 DNA: TGCGCCAGCAGCCCCGGGGTAGACAATGAGCAGTTCTTC. It encodes CASSPGVDNEQFF. The variable domain in full, with the rest retrieved from reference TRBV5-1 and TRBJ2-1, is KAGVTQTPRYLIKTRGQQVTLSCSPISGHRSVSWYQQTPGQGLQFLFEYFSETQRNKGNFPGRFSGRQFSNSRSEMNVSTLELGDSALYLCASSPGVDNEQFFGPGTRLTVL.

This chain uses TRBV4-1 with TRBJ1-5, with 8 bases that match TRBD1. Losses at the gene ends were 1 base for V and 1 base for J; bases not matched to a gene: 3. The CDR3 has 16 amino acids. Germline V gene lookup returns CDR1 MGHRA and CDR2 YSYEKL. CDR3 nucleotide sequence: TGCGCCAGCAGCCAAGGACAGGGGTCGAGCAATCAGCCCCAGCATTTT. This codes for CASSQGQGSSNQPQHF.

The rearrangement uses TRBV9 and TRBJ1-2, with D possibly TRBD1 on 5 matching bases. Germline loops: CDR1 SGDLS, CDR2 YYNGEE. The V end lost 4 bases, the J end lost 0 bases, and 10 bases lay between the germline ends. The CDR3 has 14 residues. The CDR3 sequence is CASSLWDSNYGYTF. The CDR3 region has the DNA TGTGCCAGCAGCCTATGGGACTCTAACTATGGCTACACCTTC.

As to this clone: The germline gene is not matched at one end of the junction; a read error may be the cause. The chain is built from TRBV2 and TRBJ2-4; D unclear. Germline lookup yields CDR1 SNHLY and CDR2 FYNNEI. The CDR3 runs 13 residues. CDR3 amino acids: CASSEGARNIQYF. The CDR3 DNA follows: TGTGCCAGCAGTGAAGGGGCCAGAAACATTCAGTACTTC.

The gene calls are TRBV5-1 and TRBJ2-7; 7 positions match TRBD1. The trim removed 4 bases at V and 7 bases at J, leaving 8 bases unmatched. The CDR3 has 13 residues. The germline V gene has CDR1 SGHRS and CDR2 YFSETQ. CDR3: CASSSEQGWEQYF. The CDR3 nucleotides read TGCGCCAGCAGCAGCGAACAGGGGTGGGAGCAGTACTTC.

The chain employs TRBV9 and TRBJ2-5, with unresolved D. Trimming left V 6 bases short and J 2 bases short, with 11 bases between. There are 13 residues in the CDR3. Germline V lookup: CDR1 SGDLS, CDR2 YYNGEE. The CDR3 spells CASTQKDQETQYF. CDR3 nucleotides: TGTGCCAGCACCCAGAAAGATCAAGAGACCCAGTACTTC. Combining the CDR3 with reference TRBV9 and TRBJ2-5 gives the whole variable domain DSGVTQTPKHLITATGQRVTLRCSPRSGDLSVYWYQQSLDQGLQFLIQYYNGEERAKGNILERFSAQQFPDLHSELNLSSLELGDSALYFCASTQKDQETQYFGPGTRLLVL.